The subject of this entry is one TCR beta chain. Generated by immunoSEQ multiplex PCR, the TCRdb table keeps only in-frame clones and is missing some. This table has 45,000 or so clones, 88% appearing once. V shed 2 bases and J shed 7 bases, with 25 bases lying between them. CDR1 is KGHSH, CDR2 LQKENI, per germline. There are 18 residues in the CDR3. The sample originates from a study of OX40 agonist ivuxolimab in advanced cancers. The material sequenced was CD4+ or CD8+ T cells sorted from blood, taken in a trial of the OX40 agonist ivuxolimab. The TCR sequence derives from an adult with an advanced solid tumor such as melanoma, head and neck, liver or kidney cancer. V is TRBV18 and J is TRBJ2-3, with a possible D match to TRBD2 (5 bases). The CDR3 DNA follows: TGTGCCAGCTCACCAACCAGAGGGTCCAGCGGAGCTCAAAATACGCAGTATTTT. Translation: CASSPTRGSSGAQNTQYF.